The following is a T cell receptor beta chain sequence with its context. Its antigen remains unknown. Donors, healthy HIV-negative adults, lacked recent acute infections or vaccinations. Per the authors' pipeline: ImmunoSEQ only sent back junction sequences with no quality scores, so filtering was done differently. Measured with immunoSEQ multiplex PCR; TCRdb has only the in-frame clones, and not every one. V and J calls and clone size are given by that table; D and trimming were obtained from the DNA. The sample records about 2.3 million clones, 85% to 95% being singletons. CDR3 size: 14 residues. CDR1 is SGDLS and CDR2 is YYNGEE in the germline V gene. Trimming removed 6 bases at V and 2 bases at J, with 13 bases between. The data are from a study of shared clonotypes between healthy human individuals. Across the study: There were three CD4 naive, three CD4 memory, two CD8 naive and one CD8 memory plates per donor.

Broader study findings: Specimens sampled were limited to blood, with tissue repertoires likely differing.

This chain connects TRBV9 to TRBJ2-3; possibly TRBD2 for D (6 bases). Sequenced: naive CD4+ T cells from PBMCs. Sample subset: CD45RA+ positively selected. The clonotype comes from a man aged 18 to 30 in good health. Some clones in this sample may be carry-over from other donors' samples. The CDR3 DNA reads as TGTGCCAGCAACCCCTCGGGACTCACAGATACGCAGTATTTT. This translates into CASNPSGLTDTQYF.